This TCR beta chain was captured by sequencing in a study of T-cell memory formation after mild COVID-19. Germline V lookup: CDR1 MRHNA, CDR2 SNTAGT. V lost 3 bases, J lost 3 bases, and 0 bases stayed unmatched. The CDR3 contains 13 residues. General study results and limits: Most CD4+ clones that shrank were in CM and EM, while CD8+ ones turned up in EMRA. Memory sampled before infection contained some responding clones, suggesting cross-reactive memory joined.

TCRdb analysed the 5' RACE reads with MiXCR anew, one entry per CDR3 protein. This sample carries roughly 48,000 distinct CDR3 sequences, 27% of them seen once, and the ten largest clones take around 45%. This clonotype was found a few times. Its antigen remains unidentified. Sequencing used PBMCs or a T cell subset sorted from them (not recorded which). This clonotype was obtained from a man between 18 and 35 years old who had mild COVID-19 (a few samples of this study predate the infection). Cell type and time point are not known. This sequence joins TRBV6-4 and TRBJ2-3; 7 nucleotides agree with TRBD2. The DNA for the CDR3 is TGTGCCAGCAGTGAGCGGGGGACAGATACGCAGTATTTT. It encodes CASSERGTDTQYF.